Listed below are T cell receptor beta chains from one sample, sequenced in a study of T cell responses to AZD1222 COVID-19 vaccine. Measured with immunoSEQ multiplex PCR; TCRdb has only the in-frame clones, and not every one. The sample lists about 140,000 clones; 80% to 95% were seen once. The starting material was peripheral blood, obtained 28 days after the second AZD1222 dose. All receptors derive from an adult who received the AZD1222 COVID-19 vaccine. The CDR3 runs from the conserved cysteine through the conserved F or W. A D gene is named only where the DNA matches it firmly. Clone size is stated in some rows and not others, as once, few, many or a class when expanded.

clone size | D gene | J gene | V gene | CDR3 protein | CDR3 DNA
once | NA | TRBJ1-1 | TRBV19 | CASSKRQQGIKAFF | TGTGCCAGTAGTAAAAGGCAACAGGGAATCAAGGCTTTCTTT
NA | NA | TRBJ1-5 | TRBV2 | CASSDQGAEQPQHF | TGTGCCAGCAGTGATCAGGGTGCGGAGCAGCCCCAGCATTTT
NA | TRBD1 | TRBJ2-7 | TRBV28 | CASRGYDRVYEQYF | TGTGCCAGCAGAGGTTACGACAGGGTCTACGAGCAGTACTTC
NA | NA | TRBJ2-3 | TRBV18 | CASSSIIVQDATQYF | TGTGCCAGCTCGTCAATTATCGTTCAGGACGCTACGCAGTATTTT
NA | NA | TRBJ2-1 | TRBV7-2 | CASSSQVDEQFF | TGTGCCAGCAGCTCCCAAGTAGATGAGCAGTTCTTC
NA | TRBD2 | TRBJ2-1 | TRBV12-5 | CASGLDAGVYNEQFF | TGTGCTAGTGGTTTGGACGCGGGGGTTTACAATGAGCAGTTCTTC
NA | NA | TRBJ2-5 | TRBV19 | CASSILREETQYF | TGTGCCAGTAGTATCCTCCGGGAGGAGACCCAGTACTTC
NA | TRBD1 | TRBJ1-2 | TRBV9 | CASRSGTGTGYTF | TGTGCCAGCCGCTCCGGGACAGGGACTGGCTACACCTTC
NA | NA | TRBJ2-2 | TRBV6-6 | CASSYSGPMNTGELFF | TGTGCCAGCAGTTACTCGGGCCCGATGAACACCGGGGAGCTGTTTTTT
NA | TRBD1 | TRBJ2-4 | TRBV28 | CASSFFTGGGNIQYF | TGTGCCAGCAGTTTCTTTACAGGGGGCGGGAACATTCAGTACTTC
NA | NA | TRBJ1-1 | TRBV12-3/TRBV12-4 | CASSLTAEAFF | TGTGCCAGCAGTTTAACGGCTGAAGCTTTCTTT
once | NA | TRBJ1-2 | TRBV12-3/TRBV12-4 | CASSLSVSGGYTF | TGTGCCAGCAGTTTATCGGTTTCTGGTGGCTACACCTTC
NA | TRBD2 | TRBJ2-3 | TRBV5-1 | CASRPGLAASTDTQYF | TGCGCCAGCAGACCCGGACTAGCGGCCAGCACAGATACGCAGTATTTT
NA | NA | TRBJ2-2 | TRBV9 | CASSVMNGEAGELFF | TGTGCCAGCAGCGTTATGAACGGGGAGGCCGGGGAGCTGTTTTTT
once | NA | TRBJ2-2 | TRBV7-2 | CASSPLASYSNTGELFF | TGTGCCAGCAGCCCCCTCGCCTCCTACAGCAACACCGGGGAGCTGTTTTTT
NA | TRBD1 | TRBJ1-5 | TRBV7-2 | CASSIRQGWFEPQHF | TGTGCCAGCAGCATAAGACAGGGCTGGTTTGAGCCCCAGCATTTT
once | NA | TRBJ1-2 | TRBV4-3 | CASSQDRSSYGYTF | TGCGCCAGCAGCCAAGATCGGTCTTCCTATGGCTACACCTTC
NA | TRBD1 | TRBJ1-4 | TRBV24-1 | CATSDPRDRENNEKLFF | TGTGCCACCAGTGACCCCCGGGACAGGGAAAATAATGAAAAACTGTTTTTT
NA | NA | TRBJ1-1 | TRBV2 | CASSEQGSDTEAFF | TGTGCCAGCAGTGAACAGGGTTCGGACACTGAAGCTTTCTTT
once | NA | TRBJ1-3 | TRBV19 | CASSIPSRGNTIYF | TGTGCCAGTAGTATTCCGTCGCGGGGAAACACCATATATTTT
NA | NA | TRBJ2-1 | TRBV7-3 | CASSLNKPSSYNEQFF | TGTGCCAGCAGCTTAAATAAGCCTAGCTCCTACAATGAGCAGTTCTTC
NA | NA | TRBJ1-1 | TRBV6-5 | CASSYRQTNTEAFF | TGTGCCAGCAGTTACAGACAGACCAACACTGAAGCTTTCTTT
NA | TRBD1 | TRBJ2-3 | TRBV5-6 | CASSFGQGASDTQYF | TGTGCCAGCAGCTTCGGACAGGGGGCATCGGATACGCAGTATTTT
once | TRBD2 | TRBJ2-2 | TRBV5-1 | CASSQGLAGGGTGELFF | TGCGCCAGCAGCCAGGGACTAGCGGGAGGTGGAACCGGGGAGCTGTTTTTT
NA | NA | TRBJ1-2 | TRBV7-3 | CASGPRAGAYGYTF | TGTGCCAGCGGACCCCGGGCAGGGGCCTATGGCTACACCTTC
NA | NA | TRBJ1-2 | TRBV6-1 | CASSERGGLNYGYTF | TGTGCCAGCAGTGAACGGGGGGGGCTGAACTATGGCTACACCTTT
NA | NA | TRBJ1-1 | TRBV24-1 | CATSRGEGLEAFF | TGTGCCACCAGCCGGGGGGAGGGGCTCGAAGCTTTCTTT
NA | TRBD1 | TRBJ2-7 | TRBV11-2 | CASSLMLQGARKDEQYF | TGTGCCAGCAGCCTCATGCTGCAGGGGGCGAGGAAAGACGAGCAGTACTTC
NA | TRBD2 | TRBJ2-1 | TRBV19 | CARPPGVAGYYNEQFF | TGTGCCAGACCTCCCGGGGTAGCGGGTTACTACAATGAGCAGTTCTTC
once | NA | TRBJ1-3 | TRBV4-1 | CASSQVDLSGNTIYF | TGCGCCAGCAGCCAAGTGGATCTCTCTGGAAACACCATATATTTT
NA | NA | TRBJ1-2 | TRBV5-4 | CASSLLQSGTYGYTF | TGTGCCAGCAGCTTGTTGCAGTCGGGGACCTATGGCTACACCTTC